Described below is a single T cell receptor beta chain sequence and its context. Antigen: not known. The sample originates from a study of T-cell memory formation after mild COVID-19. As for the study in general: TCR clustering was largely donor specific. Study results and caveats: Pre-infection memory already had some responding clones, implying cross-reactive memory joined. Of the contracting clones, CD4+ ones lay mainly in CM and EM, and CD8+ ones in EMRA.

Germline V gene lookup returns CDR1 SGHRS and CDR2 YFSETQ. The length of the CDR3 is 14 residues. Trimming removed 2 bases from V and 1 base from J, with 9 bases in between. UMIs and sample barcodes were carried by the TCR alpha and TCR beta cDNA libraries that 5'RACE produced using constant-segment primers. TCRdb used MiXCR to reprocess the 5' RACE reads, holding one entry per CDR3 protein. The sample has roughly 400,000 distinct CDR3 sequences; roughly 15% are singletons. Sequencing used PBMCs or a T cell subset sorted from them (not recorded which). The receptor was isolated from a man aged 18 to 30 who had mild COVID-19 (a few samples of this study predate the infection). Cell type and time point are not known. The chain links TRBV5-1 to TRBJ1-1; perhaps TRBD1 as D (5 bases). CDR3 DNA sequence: TGCGCCAGCAGCTTCTGGGGGGAGAACACTGAAGCTTTCTTT. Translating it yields CASSFWGENTEAFF.